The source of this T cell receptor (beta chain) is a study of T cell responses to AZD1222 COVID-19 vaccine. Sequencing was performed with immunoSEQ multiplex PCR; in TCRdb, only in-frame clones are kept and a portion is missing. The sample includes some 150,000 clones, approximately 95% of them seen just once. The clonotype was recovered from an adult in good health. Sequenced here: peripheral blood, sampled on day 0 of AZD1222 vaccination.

The CDR3 is CASQNGENYGYTF. The CDR3, as DNA: TGTGCCAGCCAGAATGGGGAAAACTATGGCTACACCTTC. The chain combines TRBV19 with TRBJ1-2, with D uncertain. Trimming pared 9 bases from V and 2 bases from J, leaving 13 bases between. The CDR3 is 13 amino acids. Germline-derived CDR1 and CDR2 are LNHDA and SQIVND (reference sequence).